This T cell receptor beta chain was recovered during a study of radiotherapy plus CTLA-4 blockade in lung cancer. Produced via immunoSEQ multiplex PCR; TCRdb's table is partial and in-frame only. The sample has about 76,000 clones, under 85% seen once; the top ten hold 0.65% to 0.85%. Regarding the study as a whole: Subsequent to radiotherapy plus ipilimumab, tumor-derived TCR clones underwent expansion in blood.

The germline CDR1 and CDR2 sequences are MDHEN and SYDVKM. The V end was cut by 3 bases, the J end by 7 bases, with 7 bases between. CDR3 size: 12 residues. A remark on this clone: Its specificity is unknown.

The V gene is TRBV28, the J gene TRBJ1-5; D gene uncertain. Sample: peripheral blood, taken from a patient treated with radiotherapy plus ipilimumab. The source of this sequence is a human donor with non-small cell lung cancer who had stable disease on radiotherapy plus ipilimumab. In DNA form, the CDR3 reads TGTGCCAGCAGTTTGAACGGACAGCCCCAGCATTTT. Encoded protein: CASSLNGQPQHF.